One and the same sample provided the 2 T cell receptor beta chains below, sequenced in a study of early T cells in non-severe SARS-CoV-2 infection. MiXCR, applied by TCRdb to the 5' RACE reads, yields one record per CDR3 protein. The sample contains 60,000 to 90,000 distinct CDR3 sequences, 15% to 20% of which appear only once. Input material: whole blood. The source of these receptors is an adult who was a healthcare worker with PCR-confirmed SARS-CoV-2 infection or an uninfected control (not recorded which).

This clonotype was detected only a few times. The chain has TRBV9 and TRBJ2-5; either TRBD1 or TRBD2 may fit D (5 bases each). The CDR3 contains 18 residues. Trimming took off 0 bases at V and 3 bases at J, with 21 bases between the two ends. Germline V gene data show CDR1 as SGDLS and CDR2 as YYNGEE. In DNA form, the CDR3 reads TGTGCCAGCAGCGTAGGACCTGGGGGTGGCCAGATAAAAGAGACCCAGTACTTC. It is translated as CASSVGPGGGQIKETQYF.

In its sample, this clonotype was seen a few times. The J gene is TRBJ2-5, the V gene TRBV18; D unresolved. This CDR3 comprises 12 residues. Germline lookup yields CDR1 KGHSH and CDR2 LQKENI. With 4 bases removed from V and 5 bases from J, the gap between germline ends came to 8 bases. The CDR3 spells CASSLVLETQYF. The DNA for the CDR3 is TGTGCCAGCTCACTGGTGCTGGAGACCCAGTACTTC. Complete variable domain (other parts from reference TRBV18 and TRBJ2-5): NAGVMQNPRHLVRRRGQEARLRCSPMKGHSHVYWYRQLPEEGLKFMVYLQKENIIDESGMPKERFSAEFPKEGPSILRIQQVVRGDSAAYFCASSLVLETQYFGPGTRLLVL.